Each of the 17 T cell receptor beta chains below was sequenced from the same sample in a study of CD4 T cells in relation to SARS-CoV-2 and coronaviruses. Unexposed donor CD4+ T cells date from about 2011-2019, before the COVID-19 pandemic. Some clones are missing from TCRdb's copy, which holds only in-frame ones; the method was immunoSEQ multiplex PCR. This sample has some 68,000 clones; 85% to 95% occur once, and the top ten carry approximately 0.2%. The material sequenced was naive CD4+ T cells from PBMCs. Noted subset: naive CD4+ T cells isolated by negative enrichment. The receptor set was obtained from a human donor in good health.

The rearrangement joins TRBV9 to TRBJ1-1; D is ambiguous. V dropped 0 bases and J dropped 1 base, with 4 bases sitting between them. The germline CDR1 and CDR2 sequences are SGDLS and YYNGEE. This CDR3 has 13 amino acids. The CDR3 DNA reads TGTGCCAGCAGCGTAGACACGAACACTGAAGCTTTCTTT. Amino acids: CASSVDTNTEAFF.

The V and J genes are TRBV6-5 and TRBJ1-1; 8 bases align to TRBD1. Trimming removed 7 bases from V and 4 bases from J; junction bases left unmatched: 5. The CDR3 runs to 13 residues. The germline CDR1 and CDR2 sequences are MNHEY and SVGAGI. Here the CDR3 DNA reads TGTGCCAGCATATTAACAGGGGGCACTGAAGCTTTCTTT. This encodes CASILTGGTEAFF.

The V gene is TRBV7-2, the J gene TRBJ2-7; D may be TRBD2 (5 bases). V dropped 5 bases and J dropped 1 base, with 12 bases sitting between them. Germline values: CDR1 SGHTA, CDR2 FQGNSA. This CDR3 is 14 amino acids long. This CDR3 is CASSPQRGSYEQYF. The CDR3 bases are TGTGCCAGCAGCCCCCAACGGGGATCCTACGAGCAGTACTTC.

Note on this clone: The CDR3 does not close with the conserved phenylalanine or tryptophan, likely indicating a read error. The DNA is omitted, as the CDR3 cannot be located on it reliably, and the CDR3 follows TCRdb's listing. V gene TRBV10-3 combines with J gene TRBJ2-3; TRBD2 is the table's D call, not checked against the DNA. The CDR3 is 11 residues long, ends included. Germline V CDR1 and CDR2: ENHRY, SYGVKD. The CDR3 sequence: CAISEGLVLGL.

Only one count was recorded for this clone. The chain has TRBV28 and TRBJ1-4; 9 nucleotides match TRBD1. V lost 6 bases to trimming and J lost 6 bases; unmatched junction nucleotides: 8. The CDR3 consists of 15 residues. Germline CDR1 is MDHEN and CDR2 is SYDVKM. CDR3: CASSRPGQGYEKLFF. The CDR3 bases are TGTGCCAGCAGCCGACCGGGACAGGGATATGAAAAACTGTTTTTT.

The chain joins TRBV6-5 to TRBJ2-7; possible D gene TRBD1, 5 bases. The CDR3 consists of 12 residues. V gave up 3 bases and J gave up 5 bases, with 8 bases separating them. Germline CDR1 and CDR2: MNHEY and SVGAGI. CDR3 sequence (DNA): TGTGCCAGCAGTTATGGGGCCCACGAGCAGTACTTC. Translating gives CASSYGAHEQYF.

This chain uses TRBV24-1 with TRBJ2-2, with D possibly matching TRBD1 (5 bases). The CDR3 totals 14 residues. The ends were cut back, 9 bases at V and 1 base at J, with 11 bases in the middle. Germline V gene data show CDR1 as KGHDR and CDR2 as SFDVKD. Here the CDR3 reads CATGQSLNTGELFF. The CDR3 DNA reads as TGTGCCACCGGACAATCTTTGAACACCGGGGAGCTGTTTTTT.

V is TRBV28 and J is TRBJ1-1, with 8 bases that match TRBD1. Per germline, CDR1 MDHEN and CDR2 SYDVKM. The J segment lost 4 bases and the V segment lost 3 bases, leaving 10 bases of the junction unmatched. CDR3 length equals 16 residues. CDR3 region: CASSLGRGRESTEAFF. For the CDR3, the DNA is TGTGCCAGCAGTTTGGGCAGGGGGCGGGAGAGCACTGAAGCTTTCTTT.

This chain uses TRBV4-1 with TRBJ2-3, with 15 bases lining up with TRBD2. Germline CDR1 MGHRA, CDR2 YSYEKL. Unmatched junction bases numbered 10, after V lost 2 bases and J lost 4 bases. The CDR3 consists of 19 residues. DNA of the CDR3: TGCGCCAGCAGCCAACCGGGACTAGCGGGAGGCCACCGCCCAGATACGCAGTATTTT. Its translation is CASSQPGLAGGHRPDTQYF.

This clone was detected only once. J is TRBJ2-1 and V is TRBV20-1, with D perhaps matching TRBD2 (6 bases). The CDR3 is 11 residues long. CDR1 is DFQATT, CDR2 SNEGSKA, per germline (reference sequence). V was trimmed by 4 bases and J by 8 bases, leaving 9 bases between them. Written as DNA, the CDR3 is TGCAGTGCTATGAAGCGGGATGAGCAGTTCTTC. Its protein is CSAMKRDEQFF.

The gene calls are TRBV2 and TRBJ1-6, with unresolved D. CDR3 length equals 13 residues. The V gene lost 4 bases and the J gene lost 7 bases, with 8 bases spanning the gap. Per germline, CDR1 SNHLY and CDR2 FYNNEI. CDR3: CASSGYRNSPLHF. The CDR3 DNA reads as TGTGCCAGCAGTGGTTACAGAAATTCACCCCTCCACTTT.

This sequence joins TRBV5-1 and TRBJ2-1; 9 bases align to TRBD1. The CDR3 has 14 residues. V was pared by 4 bases and J by 5 bases, with 4 bases of the junction left unmatched. Looked up from germline, CDR1 is SGHRS and CDR2 is YFSETQ. The CDR3 region is CASSPGQGNNEQFF. The CDR3 bases are TGCGCCAGCAGCCCGGGACAGGGTAACAATGAGCAGTTCTTC. Full variable domain (missing parts from reference TRBV5-1 and TRBJ2-1): KAGVTQTPRYLIKTRGQQVTLSCSPISGHRSVSWYQQTPGQGLQFLFEYFSETQRNKGNFPGRFSGRQFSNSRSEMNVSTLELGDSALYLCASSPGQGNNEQFFGPGTRLTVL.

In nucleotides, the CDR3 is TGCGCCAGCCCGTACGGGGGTGCGGGCCAGTCCCAGCATTTT. Translated: CASPYGGAGQSQHF. The gene calls are TRBV5-1 and TRBJ1-5, with D possibly matching TRBD1 (5 bases). The germline V gene has CDR1 SGHRS and CDR2 YFSETQ. The germline V and J ends were trimmed by 7 bases and 11 bases, with 22 bases remaining between them. The CDR3 runs to 14 residues.

The rearrangement links TRBV25-1 to TRBJ2-6; D might be TRBD1 or TRBD2, each matching 5 bases. V lost 4 bases, J lost 3 bases, and 7 bases lay in between. Germline CDR1 is MGHDK and CDR2 is SYGVNS. The CDR3 runs 14 residues. CDR3 protein: CASSGGSGANVLTF. The CDR3 region has the DNA TGTGCCAGCAGTGGGGGGAGTGGGGCCAACGTCCTGACTTTC.

The V and J genes are TRBV6-8 and TRBJ2-3, with TRBD2 as a possible D gene (7 bases). V lost 2 bases and J 2 bases, leaving 17 bases between the germline ends. The CDR3 loop spans 17 amino acids. Germline V gives CDR1 MNHGY, CDR2 SAAAGT. As DNA, the CDR3 is TGTGCCAGCAGTTACGGGGGGGGGCTGAACTCCACAGATACGCAGTATTTT. As protein: CASSYGGGLNSTDTQYF.

V and J are TRBV6-6 and TRBJ1-2, with D possibly TRBD1 on 6 matching bases. The CDR3 spans 13 residues. The V and J ends lost 10 bases and 8 bases respectively, with 20 bases between them. The germline V gene has CDR1 MNHNY and CDR2 SVGAGI (reference sequence). CDR3 nucleotide sequence: TGTGCCAACAAGCGAGGGGGGGATCTAGGCTACACCTTC. Translation: CANKRGGDLGYTF.

This chain uses TRBV14 with TRBJ2-1, with 11 bases identical to TRBD2. In germline, CDR1 is SGHDN, CDR2 FVKESK. This CDR3 spans 16 amino acids. V was pared by 1 base and J by 2 bases, with 1 base of the junction left unmatched. The chain's CDR3 is CASSQVAGGPYNEQFF. The CDR3 DNA follows: TGTGCCAGCAGCCAAGTAGCGGGAGGGCCCTACAATGAGCAGTTCTTC. Variable domain in full (rest from reference TRBV14 and TRBJ2-1): EAGVTQFPSHSVIEKGQTVTLRCDPISGHDNLYWYRRVMGKEIKFLLHFVKESKQDESGMPNNRFLAERTGGTYSTLKVQPAELEDSGVYFCASSQVAGGPYNEQFFGPGTRLTVL.